Each of the 3 T cell receptor beta chains below was sequenced from the same sample in a study of T cells in Graves' hyperthyroidism and ophthalmopathy. Researchers amplified the TCR beta CDR3 regions from RNA transcripts. With the HTBI primer set, the TCR CDR3 went through a first round of RT-PCR. TCRdb re-called the multiplex PCR reads through MiXCR, storing one row per CDR3 protein. The sample has 360,000 or so distinct CDR3 sequences, around 15% seen once; the top ten hold roughly a fifth. Sequencing was carried out using blood. The receptor set was obtained from a woman aged 55-70 years with Graves' ophthalmopathy.

The V and J genes are TRBV27 and TRBJ2-3, with TRBD2 identical over 8 bases. Germline V gene lookup returns CDR1 MNHEY and CDR2 SMNVEV (reference sequence). The V gene end was trimmed by 7 bases and the J gene end by 2 bases; junction bases not matched to a gene: 8. The CDR3 spans 15 residues. The CDR3 is CASNSLRGVTDTQYF. The CDR3 DNA sequence: TGTGCCAGCAATTCCTTGCGGGGGGTCACAGATACGCAGTATTTT.

V gene TRBV5-1 combines with J gene TRBJ2-1; 7 bases map to TRBD1. Germline CDR1 reads SGHRS; CDR2 reads YFSETQ. This CDR3 contains 13 residues. Unmatched junction bases numbered 6, after V lost 4 bases and J lost 8 bases. The CDR3 DNA sequence: TGCGCCAGCAGCCAACCAACAGGGGATGAGCAGTTCTTC. Translated: CASSQPTGDEQFF.

This clonotype was detected ten times or more. The chain carries TRBV20-1 and TRBJ2-3; TRBD1 matches 9 bases. J gave up 3 bases and V 5 bases, and 12 bases lay outside the gene matches. Germline-derived CDR1 and CDR2 are DFQATT and SNEGSKA (reference sequence). This CDR3 contains 16 residues. CDR3 nucleotide sequence: TGCAGTGCTCGCCTCCCGGGACAGGGTTCAACAGATACGCAGTATTTT. Translated: CSARLPGQGSTDTQYF.